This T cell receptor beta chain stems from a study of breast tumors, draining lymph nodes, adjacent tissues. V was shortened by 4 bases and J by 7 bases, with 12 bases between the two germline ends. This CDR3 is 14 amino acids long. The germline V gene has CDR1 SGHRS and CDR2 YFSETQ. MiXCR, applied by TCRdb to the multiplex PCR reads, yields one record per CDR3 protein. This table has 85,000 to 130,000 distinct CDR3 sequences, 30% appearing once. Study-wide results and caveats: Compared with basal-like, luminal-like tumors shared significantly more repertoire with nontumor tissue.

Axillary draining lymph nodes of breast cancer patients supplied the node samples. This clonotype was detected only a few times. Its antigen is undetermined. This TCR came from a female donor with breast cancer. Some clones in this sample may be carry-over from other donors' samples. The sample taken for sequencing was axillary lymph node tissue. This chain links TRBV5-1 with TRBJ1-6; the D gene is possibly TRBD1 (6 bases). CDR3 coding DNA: TGCGCCAGCAGCCGGGACATATACAATTCACCCCTCCACTTT. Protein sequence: CASSRDIYNSPLHF.